The rows below give T cell receptor beta chains drawn from one sample of a study of vaccination and CD4 T cells after COVID-19. TCRdb itself ran the PCR reads through MiXCR, one entry per CDR3 protein. The repertoire includes over 10,000 distinct CDR3 sequences, 50% to 65% of them detected once, and over 9.5% sits in the top ten. Antigens of these TCRs are unknown. The specimen was CD4+ T cells from blood, cultured in vitro. All receptors come from a human donor who had recovered from COVID-19. CDR3s include the opening cysteine and the closing phenylalanine or tryptophan. The D gene is left open where the match is weak. Not all rows give a size; the values are once, few, many and, for expanded clones, a class.

d_gene	j_gene	abundance	len	v_gene	CDR3nt	CDR3aa
TRBD2	TRBJ2-3	few	16	TRBV7-9	TGTGCCAGCAGCTACCCCTCGGGGGGGGGCACAGATACGCAGTATTTT	CASSYPSGGGTDTQYF
-	TRBJ1-4	-	12	TRBV2	TGTGCCAGCAGTGTTGTAAATGAAAAACTGTTTTTT	CASSVVNEKLFF
-	TRBJ2-1	-	14	TRBV20-1	TGCAGTGCTGGGACAATCGGCTCCTACAATGAGCAGTTCTTC	CSAGTIGSYNEQFF
TRBD1	TRBJ2-7	few	14	TRBV28	TGTGCCAGCAGTAGGACAGGGGGTTTTCTCAAGCAGTACTTC	CASSRTGGFLKQYF
-	TRBJ1-2	few	14	TRBV6-2/TRBV6-3	TGTGCCAGCAGTTATTCTGGGAGTAACTATGGCTACACCTTC	CASSYSGSNYGYTF
-	TRBJ1-1	-	13	TRBV7-9	TGTGCCAGCAGCCTCCCGGGGAACACTGAAGCTTTCTTT	CASSLPGNTEAFF
-	TRBJ1-6	few	14	TRBV12-3/TRBV12-4	TGTGCCAGCAGCCAGGACACGGATAATTCACCCCTCCACTTT	CASSQDTDNSPLHF
-	TRBJ1-3	-	14	TRBV10-3	TGTGCCATCCTTCCAGCCCTCGGGATAAACACCATATATTTT	CAILPALGINTIYF
-	TRBJ2-2	-	14	TRBV15	TGTGCCACCAGCAGAGACGGGAACACCGGGGAGCTGTTTTTT	CATSRDGNTGELFF
TRBD1	TRBJ2-7	few	14	TRBV6-1	TGTGCCAGCAAATTTGGACAGGGTAGCGACGAGCAGTACTTC	CASKFGQGSDEQYF
-	TRBJ1-1	few	13	TRBV7-2	TGTGCCAGCAGCTTACTAGGGGACACTGAAGCTTTCTTT	CASSLLGDTEAFF
TRBD2	TRBJ2-1	-	15	TRBV27	TGTGCCAGCAGTTTCGGAACGGGAGGGCATAATGAGCAGTTCTTC	CASSFGTGGHNEQFF
TRBD2	TRBJ2-1	once	15	TRBV28	TGTGCCAGCACCAATGGGGCTAGCGGGCGCAATGAGCAGTCCTTC	CASTNGASGRNEQSF
-	TRBJ2-7	-	12	TRBV20-1	TGCAGTGCTGTAGCTGGATCCTACGAGCAGTACTTC	CSAVAGSYEQYF
-	TRBJ2-2	once	16	TRBV7-8	TGTGCCAGCAGCTTATTTCAGGGAAGGAGCACCGGGGAGCTGTTTTTT	CASSLFQGRSTGELFF
TRBD2	TRBJ2-3	-	15	TRBV6-2/TRBV6-3	TGTGCCAGCAGTTTTAGACTAGCTAGCACAGATACGCAGTATTTT	CASSFRLASTDTQYF
TRBD2	TRBJ2-3	-	16	TRBV19	TGTGCCAGTCGATGGACTAGCGGGATTAGCACAGATACGCAGTATTTT	CASRWTSGISTDTQYF
-	TRBJ2-5	few	15	TRBV2	TGTGCCAGCAGTGAAGGTTCCAGGGGTATTGGGACCCAGTACTTC	CASSEGSRGIGTQYF
-	TRBJ1-2	-	13	TRBV4-1	TGCGCCAGCAGCCAAAACCTCCGGGGACGACGGCTCTTC	CASSQNLRGRRLF
TRBD2	TRBJ2-2	-	18	TRBV27	TGTGCCAGCAGTTTATCGGCGAATAATAGCGGGAGCACCGGGGAGCTGTTTTTT	CASSLSANNSGSTGELFF
TRBD1	TRBJ2-3	-	19	TRBV7-2	TGTGCCAGCAGCCAGGAGGCTCGAGGCGGGACAGGGGCTCGAGATACGCAGTATTTT	CASSQEARGGTGARDTQYF
TRBD2	TRBJ2-2	-	16	TRBV20-1	TGCAGTGCTAGAGTGGGACTAGCGGGGAACACCGGGGAGCTGTTTTTT	CSARVGLAGNTGELFF
TRBD1	TRBJ2-7	once	17	TRBV15	TGTGCCACCAGCAGATCTGCGGGGGACAGGGGCCGATACGAGCAGTACTTC	CATSRSAGDRGRYEQYF
-	TRBJ1-1	medium-sized	15	TRBV5-4	TGTGCCAGCAGTCGCAGACAAAACCCGAACACTGAAGCTTTCTTT	CASSRRQNPNTEAFF
TRBD1	TRBJ1-4	few	15	TRBV6-1	TGTGCCAGCAGTGGCTGGACAGGGAGGAATGAAAAACTGTTTTTT	CASSGWTGRNEKLFF
-	TRBJ2-4	few	15	TRBV6-2/TRBV6-3	TGTGCCAGCAGTTCCGGGACGGGAGCTAGGAACATTCAGTACTTC	CASSSGTGARNIQYF
TRBD2	TRBJ2-2	-	19	TRBV7-2	TGTGCCAGCAGCTTAGCGGACCGACTAGCGGGAAAGAACACCGGGGAGCTGTTTTTT	CASSLADRLAGKNTGELFF
-	TRBJ2-7	few	15	TRBV15	TGTGCCACCAGCTCAGAAAACAGCGGCTCCTACGAGCAGTACTTC	CATSSENSGSYEQYF
-	TRBJ1-1	few	13	TRBV6-1	TGTGCCAGCAGTGAAGCGTCGGGGATTCAGGCTTTCTTT	CASSEASGIQAFF
-	TRBJ1-2	few	14	TRBV19	TGTGCCAGTAGTCAGAGACAGGCTTTATATGGCTACACCTTC	CASSQRQALYGYTF
-	TRBJ2-7	-	16	TRBV12-3/TRBV12-4	TGTGCCAGCAGTCGTACTTTGACTAGTCTGACGGGCGAGCAGTACTTC	CASSRTLTSLTGEQYF
TRBD1	TRBJ2-3	-	15	TRBV7-9	TGTGCCAGCAGCTCGGACAGGGGCCCTGTCGGCCAGCAGTATTTT	CASSSDRGPVGQQYF
-	TRBJ2-3	-	13	TRBV6-2/TRBV6-3	TGTGCCAGCGGGCCAGGCCGGACAGATACGCAGTATTTT	CASGPGRTDTQYF
TRBD2	TRBJ2-5	few	19	TRBV9	TGTGCCAGCAGCGAAGCACTACCAAGTAGCGGGAGGGCGAAGGAGACCCAGTACTTC	CASSEALPSSGRAKETQYF
-	TRBJ2-7	-	11	TRBV27	TGTGCCAGCAGTCCAGGGCACCGGCAGTACTTC	CASSPGHRQYF
-	TRBJ2-5	few	14	TRBV20-1	TGCAGTGCTAGAGATGGAGGGCCTGAAGAGACCCAGTACTTC	CSARDGGPEETQYF
-	TRBJ2-1	-	15	TRBV4-1	TGCGCCAGCAGCCAAGCTAGTAGCCCCTACAATGAGCAGTTCTTC	CASSQASSPYNEQFF
-	TRBJ2-6	few	17	TRBV7-8	TGTGCCAGCAGCTTATTTATCGGGGTGCCTGGGGCCAACGTCCTGACTTTC	CASSLFIGVPGANVLTF
TRBD2	TRBJ2-1	-	14	TRBV6-2/TRBV6-3	TGTGCCAGCAGTTACGTGGGCGGGGGGGTAGAGCAGTTCTTC	CASSYVGGGVEQFF
TRBD1	TRBJ1-2	-	13	TRBV20-1	TGCAGTGCTGGGGCCGGGACAGGGAGCGGCTACACCTTC	CSAGAGTGSGYTF
-	TRBJ2-1	-	16	TRBV20-1	TGCAGTGCTAGAGTCCGCCTGGGCGGAACCTACAATGAGCAGTTCTTC	CSARVRLGGTYNEQFF
-	TRBJ2-6	-	15	TRBV7-8	TGTGCCAGCAGCTTATATCTGTCTGGGGCCAACGTCCTGACTTTC	CASSLYLSGANVLTF
TRBD1	TRBJ1-2	once	13	TRBV10-3	TGTGCCACCCTACAGGGGGCAGAAGATGGCTACACCTTC	CATLQGAEDGYTF
TRBD2	TRBJ2-1	once	15	TRBV20-1	TGCAGTGCCGTCCTTGGGACTAGCGGGAGAGGGGAGCAGTTCTTC	CSAVLGTSGRGEQFF
TRBD1	TRBJ1-5	-	14	TRBV5-1	TGCGCCAGCAGCCCGGGACAGGGGAATCAGCCCCAGCATTTT	CASSPGQGNQPQHF
-	TRBJ2-7	-	14	TRBV7-2	TGTGCCAGCAGCCAGGTCCGGGGTCGGTACGAGCAGTACTTC	CASSQVRGRYEQYF
-	TRBJ2-2	medium-sized	14	TRBV28	TGTGCCAGCAGTTGGGCAGCGGCTACCGGGGAGCTGTTTTTT	CASSWAAATGELFF
-	TRBJ1-1	once	15	TRBV18	TGTGCCAGCTCACCAACCAGGGGCGGCCGGCCTGAAGCTTTCTTT	CASSPTRGGRPEAFF